This TCR beta chain was identified during a study of blood T cell repertoires in COVID-19. Looking at the study overall: Specimens from acute and convalescent COVID-19 originated in the United States, Italy and Spain. PBMCs, B-cell-depleted T cells, or T cells provided the cDNA or gDNA that made up the material.

In the study's own analysis: Estimated nucleated cell counts came from reference gene primer amplification. Assay used: immunoSEQ multiplex PCR; TCRdb lists only in-frame clones, some missing. V, J and clone size are those of that table, while D and trimming were read from the DNA. The sample has about 150,000 clones, around 74% seen once. This CDR3 region has 12 residues. Germline-derived CDR1 and CDR2 are SGHTS and YDEGEE. The V end lost 0 bases, the J end lost 8 bases, and 6 bases lay between the germline ends. The sequencing input was peripheral blood. The clonotype originates from a woman aged 80 or over with acute or convalescent COVID-19. The rearrangement links TRBV5-8 to TRBJ2-4; D may be TRBD2 (5 bases). The CDR3 coding sequence is TGTGCCAGCAGCTTGGTCGGGGACATTCAGTACTTC. Translating gives CASSLVGDIQYF.